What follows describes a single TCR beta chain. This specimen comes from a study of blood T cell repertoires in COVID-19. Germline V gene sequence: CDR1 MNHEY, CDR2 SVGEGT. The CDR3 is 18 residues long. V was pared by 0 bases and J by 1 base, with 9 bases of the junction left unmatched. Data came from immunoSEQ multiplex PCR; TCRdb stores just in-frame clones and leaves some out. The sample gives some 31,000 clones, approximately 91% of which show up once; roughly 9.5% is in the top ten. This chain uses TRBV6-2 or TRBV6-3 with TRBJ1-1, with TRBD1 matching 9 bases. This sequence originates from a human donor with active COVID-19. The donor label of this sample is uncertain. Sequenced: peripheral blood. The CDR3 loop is CASSYSFPLTGGNTEAFF. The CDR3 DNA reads TGTGCCAGCAGTTACTCATTTCCCCTGACAGGGGGGAACACTGAAGCTTTCTTT.